This note documents a single T cell receptor beta chain sequence. Its antigen is not known. V shed 1 base and J 4 bases; nucleotides not matched to a gene: 7. CDR1 and CDR2 from the germline V gene are MGHDK and SYGVNS. The CDR3 consists of 17 residues. Primers for the PCR totalled 60 Vbeta and 13 Jbeta. Here immunoSEQ multiplex PCR was the method, and the copy in TCRdb shows in-frame clones only, minus some. Here the sample spans around 130,000 clones, roughly 84% being singletons. These data belong to a study of cytomegalovirus exposure and HLA in healthy donors. Regarding the study as a whole: A few CMV-associated chains proved CMV antigen-specific in vitro. Earlier analysis looked at TCR beta V segments, and most were productive about 87% or about 30% of the time.

The sequencing sample was made of PBMCs. This clonotype was sampled from a boy between 10 and 17 years old in good health and CMV-seronegative. V is TRBV25-1 and J is TRBJ2-1; TRBD2 matches at 10 bases. CDR3 residues: CASSELGSGRVYNEQFF. In DNA, the CDR3 is TGTGCCAGCAGTGAATTAGGGAGCGGGAGGGTTTACAATGAGCAGTTCTTC.